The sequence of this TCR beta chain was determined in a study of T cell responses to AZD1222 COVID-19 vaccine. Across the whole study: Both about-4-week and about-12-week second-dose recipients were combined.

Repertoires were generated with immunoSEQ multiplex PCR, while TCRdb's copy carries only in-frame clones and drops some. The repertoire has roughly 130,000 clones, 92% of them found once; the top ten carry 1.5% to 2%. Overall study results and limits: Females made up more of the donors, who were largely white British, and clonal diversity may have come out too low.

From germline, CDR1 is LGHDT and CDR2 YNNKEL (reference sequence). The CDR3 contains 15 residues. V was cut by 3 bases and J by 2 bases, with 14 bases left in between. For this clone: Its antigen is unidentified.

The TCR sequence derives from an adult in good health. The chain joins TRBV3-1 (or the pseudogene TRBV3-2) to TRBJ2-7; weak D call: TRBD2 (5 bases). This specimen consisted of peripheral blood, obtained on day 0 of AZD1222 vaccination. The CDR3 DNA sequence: TGTGCCAGCAGCCAGGGAGTGTCACAGACCTACGAGCAGTACTTC. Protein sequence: CASSQGVSQTYEQYF.